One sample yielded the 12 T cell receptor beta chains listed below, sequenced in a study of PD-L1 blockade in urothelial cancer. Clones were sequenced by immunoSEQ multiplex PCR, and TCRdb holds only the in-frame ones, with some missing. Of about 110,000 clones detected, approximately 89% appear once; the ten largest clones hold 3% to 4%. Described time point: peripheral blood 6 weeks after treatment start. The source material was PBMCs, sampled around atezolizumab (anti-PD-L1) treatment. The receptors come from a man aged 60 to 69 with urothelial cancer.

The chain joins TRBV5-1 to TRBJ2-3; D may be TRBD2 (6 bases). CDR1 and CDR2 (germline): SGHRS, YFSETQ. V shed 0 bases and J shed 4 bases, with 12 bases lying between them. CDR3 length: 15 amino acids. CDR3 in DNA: TGCGCCAGCAGCTTGGGTCGGGAGCCATCAGATACGCAGTATTTT. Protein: CASSLGREPSDTQYF.

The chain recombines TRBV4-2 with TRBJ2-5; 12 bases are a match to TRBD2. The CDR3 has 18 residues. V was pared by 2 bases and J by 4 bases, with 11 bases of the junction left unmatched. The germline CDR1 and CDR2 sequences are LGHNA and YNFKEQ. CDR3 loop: CASSQLRASGGDGETQYF. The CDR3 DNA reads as TGTGCCAGCAGCCAATTGAGAGCTAGCGGGGGGGATGGAGAGACCCAGTACTTC.

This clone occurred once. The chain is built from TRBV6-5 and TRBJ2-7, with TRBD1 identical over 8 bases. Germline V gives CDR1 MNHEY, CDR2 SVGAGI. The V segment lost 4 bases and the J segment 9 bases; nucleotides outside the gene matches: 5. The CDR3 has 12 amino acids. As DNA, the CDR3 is TGTGCCAGCAGTTCCCGGCAGGGGGCGCAGTACTTC. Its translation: CASSSRQGAQYF.

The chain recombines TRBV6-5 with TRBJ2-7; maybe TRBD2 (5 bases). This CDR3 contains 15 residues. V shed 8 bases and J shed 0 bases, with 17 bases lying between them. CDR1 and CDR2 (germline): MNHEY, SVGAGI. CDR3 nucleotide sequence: TGTGCCAGCGGCTATTACGGTGGGAGCTCCTACGAGCAGTACTTC. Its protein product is CASGYYGGSSYEQYF.

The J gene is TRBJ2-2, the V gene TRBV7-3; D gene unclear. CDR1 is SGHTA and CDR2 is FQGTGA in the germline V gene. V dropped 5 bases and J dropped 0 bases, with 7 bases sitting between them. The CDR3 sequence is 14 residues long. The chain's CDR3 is CASSLRTNTGELFF. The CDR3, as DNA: TGTGCCAGCAGCCTGCGAACGAACACCGGGGAGCTGTTTTTT.

The CDR3 here is CASSWTGEGSYGYTF. CDR3 DNA: TGTGCCAGCAGCTGGACAGGGGAGGGGAGCTATGGCTACACCTTC. The genes are TRBV7-9 and TRBJ1-2, with 9 bases that match TRBD1. Germline trimming cut 4 bases from V and 4 bases from J; bases unmatched to any gene: 7. The CDR3 sequence is 15 residues long. Germline values: CDR1 SEHNR, CDR2 FQNEAQ (reference sequence).

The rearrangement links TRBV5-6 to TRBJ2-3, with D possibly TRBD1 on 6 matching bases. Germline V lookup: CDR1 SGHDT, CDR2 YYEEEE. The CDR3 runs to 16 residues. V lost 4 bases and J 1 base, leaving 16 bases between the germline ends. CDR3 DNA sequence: TGTGCCAGCAGCCCACCTGGTTACAGGGGCACAGATACGCAGTATTTT. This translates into CASSPPGYRGTDTQYF. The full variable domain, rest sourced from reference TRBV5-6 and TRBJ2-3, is DAGVTQSPTHLIKTRGQQVTLRCSPKSGHDTVSWYQQALGQGPQFIFQYYEEEERQRGNFPDRFSGHQFPNYSSELNVNALLLGDSALYLCASSPPGYRGTDTQYFGPGTRLTVL.

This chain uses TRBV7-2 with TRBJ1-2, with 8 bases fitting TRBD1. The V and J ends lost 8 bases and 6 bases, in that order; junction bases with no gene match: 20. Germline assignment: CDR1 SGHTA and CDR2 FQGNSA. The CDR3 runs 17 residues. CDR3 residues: CASQPIARGRKGNGYTF. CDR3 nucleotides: TGTGCCAGCCAACCAATTGCCAGGGGGCGAAAGGGGAATGGCTACACCTTC.

The CDR3 sequence: CASRHRTTYREDTEAFF. In nucleotides, the CDR3 is TGCGCCAGCAGACATCGGACTACTTACCGGGAGGACACTGAAGCTTTCTTT. The chain uses TRBV4-1 and TRBJ1-1; D uncertain. This CDR3 has 17 amino acids. CDR1 is MGHRA and CDR2 is YSYEKL in the germline V gene. Trimming shortened V by 6 bases and J by 3 bases, and 23 bases separated the two germline ends.

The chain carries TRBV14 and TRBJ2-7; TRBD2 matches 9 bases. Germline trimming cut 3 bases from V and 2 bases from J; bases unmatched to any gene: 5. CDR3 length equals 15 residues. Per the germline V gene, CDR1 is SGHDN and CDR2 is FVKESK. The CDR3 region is CASSQGQRGAYEQYF. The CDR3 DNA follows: TGTGCCAGCAGCCAGGGCCAGCGGGGGGCCTACGAGCAGTACTTC. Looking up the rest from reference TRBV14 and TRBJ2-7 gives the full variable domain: EAGVTQFPSHSVIEKGQTVTLRCDPISGHDNLYWYRRVMGKEIKFLLHFVKESKQDESGMPNNRFLAERTGGTYSTLKVQPAELEDSGVYFCASSQGQRGAYEQYFGPGTRLTVT.

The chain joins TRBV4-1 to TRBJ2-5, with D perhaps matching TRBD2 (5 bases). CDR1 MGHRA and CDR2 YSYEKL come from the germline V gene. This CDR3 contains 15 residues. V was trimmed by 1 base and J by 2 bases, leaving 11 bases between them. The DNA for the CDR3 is TGCGCCAGCAGCCAAGTGACGGACTTACAAGAGACCCAGTACTTC. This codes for CASSQVTDLQETQYF.

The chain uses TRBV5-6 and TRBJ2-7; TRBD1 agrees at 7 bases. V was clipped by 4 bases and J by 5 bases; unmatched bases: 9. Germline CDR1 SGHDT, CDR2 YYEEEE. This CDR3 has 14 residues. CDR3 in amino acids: CASSRSRGFNEQYF. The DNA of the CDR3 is TGTGCCAGCAGCCGCTCCAGGGGGTTCAACGAGCAGTACTTC. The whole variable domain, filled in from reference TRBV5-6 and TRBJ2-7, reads DAGVTQSPTHLIKTRGQQVTLRCSPKSGHDTVSWYQQALGQGPQFIFQYYEEEERQRGNFPDRFSGHQFPNYSSELNVNALLLGDSALYLCASSRSRGFNEQYFGPGTRLTVT.